The T cell receptor beta chain under discussion was sequenced for a study of human T cells and chemical hapten exposure. CDR3 length: 15 amino acids. CDR1 is SEHNR, CDR2 FQNEAQ, per germline (reference sequence). V was trimmed by 3 bases and J by 5 bases, leaving 16 bases between them. Ten or more counts support this clonotype. The library gave individual cDNA molecules unique molecular identifiers. TCRdb re-analysed the RACE reads in MiXCR, keeping a single row per CDR3 protein. The sample carries around 150,000 distinct CDR3 sequences, roughly 15% recorded once. Time point specified: patch test 1, 2 weeks after DPC sensitization. The treatment is: therapeutic diphenylcyclopropenone sensitization with weekly scalp DPC.

The material was whole blood, obtained in connection with sensitization to the hapten diphenylcyclopropenone (DPC). This receptor was obtained from a woman aged 25-40 years with alopecia areata. Some clones in this sample may be carry-over from other donors' samples. This rearrangement joins TRBV7-9 to TRBJ2-5, with D perhaps TRBD1 (5 bases). The CDR3 protein is CASSFPRGTGETQYF. The CDR3 DNA follows: TGTGCCAGCAGCTTCCCTAGGGGTACCGGGGAGACCCAGTACTTC. Filled out from reference TRBV7-9 and TRBJ2-5, the complete variable domain reads DTGVSQNPRHKITKRGQNVTFRCDPISEHNRLYWYRQTLGQGPEFLTYFQNEAQLEKSRLLSDRFSAERPKGSFSTLEIQRTEQGDSAMYLCASSFPRGTGETQYFGPGTRLLVL.